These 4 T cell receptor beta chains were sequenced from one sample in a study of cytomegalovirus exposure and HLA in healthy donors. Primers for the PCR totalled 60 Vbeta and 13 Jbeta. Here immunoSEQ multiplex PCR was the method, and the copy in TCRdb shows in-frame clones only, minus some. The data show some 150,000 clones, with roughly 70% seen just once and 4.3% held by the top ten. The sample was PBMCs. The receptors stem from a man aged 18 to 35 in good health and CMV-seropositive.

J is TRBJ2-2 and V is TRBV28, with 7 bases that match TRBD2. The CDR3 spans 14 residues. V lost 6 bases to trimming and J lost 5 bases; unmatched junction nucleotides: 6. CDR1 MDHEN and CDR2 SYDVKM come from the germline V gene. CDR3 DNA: TGTGCCAGCAGGAACGGCGGGAGTACCGGGGAGCTGTTTTTT. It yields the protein CASRNGGSTGELFF.

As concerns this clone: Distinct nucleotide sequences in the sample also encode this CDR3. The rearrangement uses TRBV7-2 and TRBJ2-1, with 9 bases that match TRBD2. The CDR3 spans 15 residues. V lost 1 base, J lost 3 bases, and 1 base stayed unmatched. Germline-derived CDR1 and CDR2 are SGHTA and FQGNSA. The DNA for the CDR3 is TGTGCCAGCAGCTTAGTAGCGGGGGTCTACAATGAGCAGTTCTTC. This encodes CASSLVAGVYNEQFF.

The CDR3 reads CASQREHTGELFF. The CDR3 DNA follows: TGTGCCAGCCAGCGGGAGCACACCGGGGAGCTGTTTTTT. V gene TRBV28 combines with J gene TRBJ2-2, with 8 bases lining up with TRBD2. The trim removed 8 bases at V and 3 bases at J, leaving 2 bases unmatched. This CDR3 has 13 residues. Germline V gene sequence: CDR1 MDHEN, CDR2 SYDVKM.

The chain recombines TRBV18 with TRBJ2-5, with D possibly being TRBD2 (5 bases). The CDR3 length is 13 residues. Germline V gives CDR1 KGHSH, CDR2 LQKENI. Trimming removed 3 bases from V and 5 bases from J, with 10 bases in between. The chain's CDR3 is CASSPRERETQYF. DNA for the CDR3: TGTGCCAGCTCACCCCGGGAAAGGGAGACCCAGTACTTC.